This is a list of T cell receptor beta chains from one sample in a study of T-cell memory formation after mild COVID-19. One entry per CDR3 protein results from TCRdb running MiXCR on the 5' RACE reads. The top ten clones hold less than 4% of a sample with around 150,000 distinct CDR3 sequences, around a tenth of them seen once. The sample consisted of PBMCs or a T cell subset sorted from them (not recorded which). These TCRs come from a man aged 18-30 years who had mild COVID-19 (a few samples of this study predate the infection). Cell type and time point are not known. CDR3s include the opening cysteine and the closing phenylalanine or tryptophan. A D gene is named only where the DNA matches it firmly. Clone size is stated in some rows and not others, as once, few, many or a class when expanded.

>few|-|TRBV29-1|TRBJ1-1
TGCAGCGTTGAAATGGACTATGGCACTGAAGCTTTCTTT
CSVEMDYGTEAFF
>-|-|TRBV12-3/TRBV12-4|TRBJ2-3
TGTGCCAGCAGTTTAGCTATTACCAAAACAGGGCGCTTCACAGATACGCAGTATTTT
CASSLAITKTGRFTDTQYF
>few|-|TRBV12-3/TRBV12-4|TRBJ2-1
TGTGCCAGCAGTTTAACTGGGGCTTCCTACAATGAGCAGTTCTTC
CASSLTGASYNEQFF
>few|TRBD1|TRBV4-1|TRBJ1-6
TGCGCCAGCAGCCAAGCAGGACAGGGGAATTCACCCCTCCACTTT
CASSQAGQGNSPLHF
>-|-|TRBV5-1|TRBJ2-6
TGCGCCAGCCGTTTTAGGGGTGGGACCTCTGGGGCCAACGTCCTGACTTTC
CASRFRGGTSGANVLTF
>-|-|TRBV6-6|TRBJ2-7
TGTGCCAGCAGTTACGACAAGGAGCAGTACTTC
CASSYDKEQYF
>once|-|TRBV2|TRBJ1-2
TGTGCCAGCAGTGAATTCGGGGCCCTCGGAGGCGGCTACACCTTC
CASSEFGALGGGYTF
>-|-|TRBV18|TRBJ2-5
TGTGCCAGCTCCCTACGAGGGGTGGCAAGAGAGACCCAGTACTTC
CASSLRGVARETQYF
>few|-|TRBV2|TRBJ2-2
TGTGCCAGCGTCCCCATAGGGGGGAGTCTCGCCGGGGAGCTGTTTTTT
CASVPIGGSLAGELFF
>medium-sized|-|TRBV5-1|TRBJ1-1
TGCGCCAGCAGCTTGGAAGGACCCCAAGCTTTCTTT
CASSLEGPQAFF
>-|-|TRBV6-5|TRBJ1-1
TGTGCCAGCAGAGACCGGGAAGGCTTGGCTTTCTTT
CASRDREGLAFF
>few|TRBD1|TRBV7-9|TRBJ2-2
TGTGCCAGCAGCTTACCCCATGGACAGGGGGTCACCGGGGAGCTGTTTTTT
CASSLPHGQGVTGELFF
>-|TRBD1|TRBV12-3/TRBV12-4|TRBJ1-2
TGTGCCAGCAGTTTGGGACAGTCGTATGGCTACACCTTC
CASSLGQSYGYTF
>few|-|TRBV25-1|TRBJ2-5
TGTGCCAGCACCAGTCCAGGGTTAGGGACCCAGTACTTC
CASTSPGLGTQYF
>-|TRBD1|TRBV29-1|TRBJ1-6
TGCAGCGTTGGGACAGGGAATTCACCCCTCCACTTT
CSVGTGNSPLHF
>many|-|TRBV5-1|TRBJ2-1
TGCGCCAGCAGCTTGGTCCGCAACGACTACAATGAGCAGTTCTTC
CASSLVRNDYNEQFF
>few|-|TRBV28|TRBJ1-5
TGTGCCAGCAGGTCCGGGACCTTCAATCAGCCCCAGCATTTT
CASRSGTFNQPQHF
>few|TRBD1|TRBV20-1|TRBJ2-7
TGCAGTGCTTCGGGACAGGGGTGGGAGCAGTACTTC
CSASGQGWEQYF
>few|-|TRBV9|TRBJ2-1
TGTGCCAGCAGCGTCTCCCAACCCTACAATGAGCAGTTCTTC
CASSVSQPYNEQFF
>-|-|TRBV20-1|TRBJ1-2
TGCAGTGCTAGAGGTCCTCCCAGCAAGGGTCATAGTTATGGCTACACCTTC
CSARGPPSKGHSYGYTF
>many|-|TRBV11-2|TRBJ2-2
TGTGCCAGCAGCCCGCGACTAAACACCGGGGAGCTGTTTTTT
CASSPRLNTGELFF
>many|TRBD2|TRBV2|TRBJ2-7
TGTGCCAGCAGGTCGACTAGCGGGGGGTACGAGCAGTACTTC
CASRSTSGGYEQYF
>many|-|TRBV19|TRBJ2-1
TGTGCCAGTAGTACTCGGGGGATCTCCTACAATGAGCAGTTCTTC
CASSTRGISYNEQFF
>-|TRBD1|TRBV20-1|TRBJ1-1
TGCAGTGCCGACAGGGAGTCTGAAGCTTTCTTT
CSADRESEAFF
>few|-|TRBV4-3|TRBJ1-2
TGCGCCAGCAGCCAAGATGGGATTTACAACTATGGCTACACCTTC
CASSQDGIYNYGYTF
>-|TRBD1|TRBV7-2|TRBJ1-2
TGTGCCAGCAGCATAAGATCCCTTGACAGGGGGCCTGGCTACACCTTC
CASSIRSLDRGPGYTF
>many|-|TRBV6-5|TRBJ1-2
TGTGCCAGCAGGGATGGAGGGGGTGGAGGCTATGGCTACACCTTC
CASRDGGGGGYGYTF
>-|-|TRBV20-1|TRBJ2-5
TGCAGTGCTAGGTCCGGAGCGACCCAAGAGACCCAGTACTTC
CSARSGATQETQYF
>few|-|TRBV6-5|TRBJ2-3
TGTGCCAGCAGTCTAACTAGAAGCACAGATACGCAGTATTTT
CASSLTRSTDTQYF
>few|TRBD1|TRBV6-6|TRBJ1-5
TGTGCCAGCAGTTCAGGGACAGCGCAAAATCAGCCCCAGCATTTT
CASSSGTAQNQPQHF
>-|-|TRBV18|TRBJ2-7
TGTGCCAGCTCACCACAGACGGTGGTGTACGAGCAGTACTTC
CASSPQTVVYEQYF
>few|TRBD2|TRBV7-2|TRBJ2-5
TGTGCCAGCAGCCTGGGGGCTAGCGGGGGCCAAGAGACCCAGTACTTC
CASSLGASGGQETQYF
>-|-|TRBV6-1|TRBJ2-7
TGTGCCAGCACTCAACACGGGGCCGACGAGCAGTACTTC
CASTQHGADEQYF
>-|-|TRBV20-1|TRBJ1-1
TGCAGTGCTAGAGAAGGGGGAAGAGGCACTGAAGCTTTCTTT
CSAREGGRGTEAFF
>few|-|TRBV7-9|TRBJ2-3
TGTGCCAGCACAGCTGGAAGAACAGATACGCAGTATTTT
CASTAGRTDTQYF
>many|-|TRBV11-2|TRBJ2-7
TGTGCCAGCAGCTTATGGTTGGGGGACGAGCAGTACTTC
CASSLWLGDEQYF
>many|-|TRBV4-3|TRBJ2-2
TGCGCCAGCAGGGACTACACCGGGGAGCTGTTTTTT
CASRDYTGELFF
>few|-|TRBV29-1|TRBJ1-6
TGCATGGATTCACCCCTCCACTTT
CMDSPLHF
>-|TRBD2|TRBV5-6|TRBJ2-3
TGTGCCAGCAGAAGTAGCGGGGGGGCCTGGGATACGCAGTATTTT
CASRSSGGAWDTQYF
>-|TRBD2|TRBV7-2|TRBJ2-5
TGTCCCAGCAGCACGGGGGGGCGAGAGACCCAGTACTTC
CPSSTGGRETQYF
>-|TRBD2|TRBV3-1|TRBJ2-7
TGTGCCAGCAGCCCAACCTGGGGAGGGACTAGCGGGGGGAGAAGCTCCTACGAGCAGTACTTC
CASSPTWGGTSGGRSSYEQYF
>-|-|TRBV6-2/TRBV6-3|TRBJ1-5
TGTGCCAGCAGTCCCTGGGGGGGTCAGCCCCAGCATTTT
CASSPWGGQPQHF
>-|-|TRBV6-2/TRBV6-3|TRBJ1-6
TGTGCCAGCAGTTCCCTTGGGGAGGCAAGACCCCTCCACTTT
CASSSLGEARPLHF
>-|-|TRBV7-2|TRBJ2-5
TGTGCCAGCAGCCCCAGTGGCTCTGCCGGTGAGACCCAGTACTTC
CASSPSGSAGETQYF
>few|-|TRBV30|TRBJ2-7
TGTGCCTGGAGTATACAGCGCCCCTACGAGCAGTACTTC
CAWSIQRPYEQYF